This T cell receptor beta chain is drawn from a study of OX40 agonist ivuxolimab in advanced cancers. A remark on this clone: Its antigen is not identified.

The CDR3 length is 13 residues. V shed 4 bases and J shed 4 bases, with 8 bases lying between them. CDR1 and CDR2 (germline): SNHLY, FYNNEI. Study-wide results and caveats: Expanded peripheral T-cell antigen specificity went undetermined.

Some clones are missing from TCRdb's copy, which holds only in-frame ones; the method was immunoSEQ multiplex PCR. This table holds tens of thousands of clones, around 87% found once. Sequences were derived from CD4+ or CD8+ T cells sorted from blood, sampled in a trial of the OX40 agonist ivuxolimab. The receptor was derived from an adult with an advanced solid tumor such as melanoma, head and neck, liver or kidney cancer. The chain carries TRBV2 and TRBJ2-1; no clear D. In DNA, the CDR3 is TGTGCCAGCAGTGCCATTTCGTACAATGAGCAGTTCTTC. Protein product: CASSAISYNEQFF. Based on the CDR3 plus reference TRBV2 and TRBJ2-1, the full variable domain is EPEVTQTPSHQVTQMGQEVILRCVPISNHLYFYWYRQILGQKVEFLVSFYNNEISEKSEIFDDQFSVERPDGSNFTLKIRSTKLEDSAMYFCASSAISYNEQFFGPGTRLTVL.